These 8 T cell receptor beta chains were sequenced from one sample in a study of response to subunit inactivated influenza vaccine. TCRdb redid the calling of the RT-PCR reads with MiXCR, one entry per CDR3 protein. The profile shows under 200,000 distinct CDR3 sequences, roughly 10% of them singletons. The sequences come from CD8+ T cells sorted from PBMCs, collected approximately 25 months after vaccination. Receptor source: a man aged 45 to 70 who received an inactivated influenza vaccine.

The rearrangement uses TRBV28 and TRBJ2-3, with TRBD2 as a possible D gene (5 bases). The CDR3 contains 19 residues. Germline V gives CDR1 MDHEN, CDR2 SYDVKM. V shed 6 bases and J shed 1 base, with 26 bases lying between them. CDR3 loop: CASRTTGELSHDRTDTQYF. The CDR3 DNA sequence: TGTGCCAGCAGAACTACCGGGGAATTGAGCCATGACCGCACAGATACGCAGTATTTT.

This clonotype was seen many times. The gene calls are TRBV10-3 and TRBJ2-7, with D possibly called TRBD1 or TRBD2 (5 bases each). Germline CDR1 is ENHRY and CDR2 is SYGVKD. The CDR3 contains 15 residues. The V and J ends lost 5 bases and 3 bases respectively, with 17 bases between them. The CDR3 DNA reads as TGTGCCATCAGTAACGCCGGGACCTCTGTCTACGAGCAGTACTTC. It codes for CAISNAGTSVYEQYF.

A few counts support this clonotype. The chain joins TRBV6-5 to TRBJ1-1; the D is unclear. This CDR3 comprises 10 residues. Trimming removed 2 bases from V and 10 bases from J, with 5 bases in between. Germline CDR1 MNHEY, CDR2 SVGAGI. The CDR3 DNA follows: TGTGCCAGCAGTTACCATGGAGCTTTCTTT. It encodes CASSYHGAFF.

In its sample, this clonotype was seen a few times. J is TRBJ1-1 and V is TRBV28; TRBD1 matches 10 bases. CDR3 size: 14 residues. Germline CDR1 and CDR2: MDHEN and SYDVKM. V lost 6 bases to trimming and J lost 3 bases; unmatched junction nucleotides: 4. This CDR3 reads CASSPGTGDTEAFF. The CDR3 DNA follows: TGTGCCAGCAGCCCCGGGACAGGGGACACTGAAGCTTTCTTT.

This clonotype was found many times. This chain uses TRBV3-1 with TRBJ2-1; TRBD2 matches at 8 bases. CDR3 size: 19 residues. J gave up 1 base and V 0 bases, and 11 bases lay outside the gene matches. Germline V lookup: CDR1 LGHDT, CDR2 YNNKEL (reference sequence). CDR3 region: CASSQDPPNSGASYNEQFF. Here the CDR3 DNA reads TGTGCCAGCAGCCAAGACCCACCTAATAGCGGGGCGTCCTACAATGAGCAGTTCTTC.

This clonotype has only a few counts. The chain combines TRBV28 with TRBJ1-1, with TRBD1 identical over 8 bases. The CDR3 sequence is 15 residues long. Germline loops: CDR1 MDHEN, CDR2 SYDVKM. Unmatched junction bases numbered 6, after V lost 5 bases and J lost 1 base. CDR3 DNA sequence: TGTGCCAGCAGTCTTCAGGGGGCGCAGAACACTGAAGCTTTCTTT. The encoded protein is CASSLQGAQNTEAFF.

There are a few counts of this clonotype. The chain is built from TRBV20-1 and TRBJ2-7; no definite D call. The germline CDR1 and CDR2 sequences are DFQATT and SNEGSKA (reference sequence). The germline V and J ends were trimmed by 0 bases and 2 bases, with 8 bases remaining between them. This CDR3 is built from 13 residues. CDR3 protein: CSAREATAYEQYF. The CDR3 DNA reads as TGCAGTGCTAGAGAGGCGACGGCCTACGAGCAGTACTTC.

This clonotype was seen a few times. The rearrangement joins TRBV12-3 or TRBV12-4 to TRBJ1-4; D is unresolved. V lost 4 bases and J lost 1, with 7 bases in between. CDR3 length: 14 residues. The CDR3, as DNA: TGTGCCAGCAGTTCTGCAGAAACTAATGAAAAACTGTTTTTT. Its protein product is CASSSAETNEKLFF.